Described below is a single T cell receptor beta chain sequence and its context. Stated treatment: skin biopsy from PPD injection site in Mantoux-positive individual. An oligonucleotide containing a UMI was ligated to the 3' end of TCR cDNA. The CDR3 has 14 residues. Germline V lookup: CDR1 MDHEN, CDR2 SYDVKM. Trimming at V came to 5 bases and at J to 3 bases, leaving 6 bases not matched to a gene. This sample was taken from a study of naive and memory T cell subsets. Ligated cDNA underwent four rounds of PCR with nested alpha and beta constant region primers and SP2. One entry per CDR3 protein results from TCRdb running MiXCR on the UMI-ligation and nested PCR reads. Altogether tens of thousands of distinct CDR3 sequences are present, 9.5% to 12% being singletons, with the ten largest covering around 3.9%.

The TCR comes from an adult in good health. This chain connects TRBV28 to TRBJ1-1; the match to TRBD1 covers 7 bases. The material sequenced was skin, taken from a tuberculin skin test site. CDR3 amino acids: CASSPGTVHTEAFF. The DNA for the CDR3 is TGTGCCAGCAGTCCTGGGACAGTTCACACTGAAGCTTTCTTT.